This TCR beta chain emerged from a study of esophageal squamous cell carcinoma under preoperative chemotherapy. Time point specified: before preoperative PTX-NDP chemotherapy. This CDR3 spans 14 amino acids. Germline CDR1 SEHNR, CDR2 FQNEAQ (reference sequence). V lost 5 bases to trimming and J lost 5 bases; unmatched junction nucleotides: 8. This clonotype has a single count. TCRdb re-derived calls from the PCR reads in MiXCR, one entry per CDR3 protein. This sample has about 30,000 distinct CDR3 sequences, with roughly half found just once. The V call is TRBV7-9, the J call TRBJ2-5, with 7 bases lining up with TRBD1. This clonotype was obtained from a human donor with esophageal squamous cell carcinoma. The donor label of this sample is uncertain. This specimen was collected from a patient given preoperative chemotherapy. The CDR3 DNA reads TGTGCCAGCAGCCCTGGACAGGTGGGGGAGACCCAGTACTTC. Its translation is CASSPGQVGETQYF.